This entry describes one TCR beta chain. Germline assignment: CDR1 SGHNT and CDR2 YENEEA. The CDR3 runs to 14 residues. J was trimmed by 1 base and V by 6 bases; bases with no gene match: 4. Repertoires were generated with immunoSEQ multiplex PCR, while TCRdb's copy carries only in-frame clones and drops some. This repertoire shows approximately 110,000 clones, roughly 88% found once; its top ten account for over 4.5%. The source of the sample is a study of T cell responses to AZD1222 COVID-19 vaccine. Study information: Pooling covered second doses at about 4 or about 12 weeks.

Source: peripheral blood, taken on day 0 of AZD1222 vaccination. The chain has TRBV11-3 and TRBJ2-3, with 7 bases identical to TRBD1. This TCR came from an adult in good health. CDR3: CASSAGQGTDTQYF. The CDR3 nucleotides are TGTGCCAGCAGTGCCGGACAGGGCACAGATACGCAGTATTTT. The full variable domain, its missing parts supplied by reference TRBV11-3 and TRBJ2-3, is EAGVVQSPRYKIIEKKQPVAFWCNPISGHNTLYWYLQNLGQGPELLIRYENEEAVDDSQLPKDRFSAERLKGVDSTLKIQPAELGDSAVYLCASSAGQGTDTQYFGPGTRLTVL.